This TCR beta chain stems from a study of shared clonotypes between healthy human individuals (dated by TCRdb to between 2020 and 2021). In terms of the full investigation: A couple of women and a few men aged 18 to 49 years were included in the cohort. For each donor, three plates each were used for CD4 naive and CD4 memory, two plates were used for CD8 naive, and one plate was used for CD8 memory. To estimate repertoire size and how much clonotypes are shared between individuals, the study performed deep sequencing of blood TCR repertoires from a few healthy adults. To increase sequencing depth and limit assay-specific biases, different laboratories used diverse techniques to prepare libraries and sequence TCR repertoires. Leukapheresis yielded between about 0.85 and 9 billion PBMCs per donor.

Reading from cysteine to phenylalanine, the CDR3 counts 16 amino acids. Only the CDR3 portion is preserved as DNA: 48 bases, with reading frame beginning at the first base. CDR1 and CDR2 (MNHNY, SVGAGI) derive from the germline V gene (reference sequence). V sheds 1 base and J sheds 3 bases, leaving 16 bases between their ends. As concerns this clone: It has no known antigen specificity. No much larger clonotype is one base removed from it; base qualities were not supplied.

TCR CDR3 regions were amplified from genomic DNA by multiplex PCR using the deep immunoSEQ assay. Extracted genomic DNA from each cell subset was spread evenly across all wells of several immunoSEQ 96-well plates, with each plate serving as a replicate. Each replicate PCR for sorted subsets received 200 ng genomic DNA, equal to tens of thousands of T cell genomes. The purified libraries were quantified using a Qubit 3.0 fluorometer, sized with a Bioanalyzer 2100, and then quantified again using the KAPA Library Quantification kit. Every immunoSEQ 96-well plate was sequenced on a separate single-read 150-cycle Illumina NextSeq 550 flow cell. In the original analysis: Because the immunoSEQ output included only junctional sequences and no quality scores, the filtering could not be the same as the filtering used for full-length reads. Sequences were annotated with PyIR, a Python wrapper for IgBLAST v1.9, using IMGT germline references to assign V/J genes and CDR3. Reads were removed for weak V/J assignments (E-value above 1e-6), missing CDR3, stop codons, out-of-frame junctions, or ambiguous translated residues. V3J clonotypes were defined as sequences sharing an identical inferred V gene, J gene, and CDR3 amino acid sequence. To compute the percentage overlap between repertoires, the number of shared unique clonotypes was divided by the size of the smaller repertoire. RTK rarefaction, the Chao1 estimator, and Recon v2.1 estimates of unobserved clonotypes were used to assess repertoire richness. OLGA was used to compute generation probabilities for all TCRbeta clonotypes that the gDNA method yielded from a handful of donors. TCRdb's version of the immuneACCESS table is confined to in-frame rearrangements and falls short of the full clone set. An unresolved V gene accounts for under half of the shortfall where checked; the remainder is of unknown origin. That table gives V, J and clone size, and the DNA gave D and trimming. The sample yields about 580,000 clones; 95% to 98% were counted once. The biggest ten clones account for approximately 0.3% of the sample.

For the CD8 naive samples, CD45RO-negative cells were positively selected for CCR7, yielding a CD45RA+CCR7+ population from which TemRA cells were excluded. Donors were healthy HIV-negative adults with no recently reported acute infections or vaccinations. All donors were Caucasian adults living in Nashville, Tennessee, USA. Blood was collected by leukapheresis, and PBMCs were isolated by Ficoll-Histopaque density gradient centrifugation and then cryopreserved in liquid nitrogen vapor phase. Analytical flow cytometry was used to check the purity and quantity of every magnetically sorted T cell population. From each sorted fraction, genomic DNA was isolated and quantified by UV absorbance on a Nanodrop 2000c. What the authors observed across the whole study: Higher generation probabilities were observed for clonotypes shared by all four sorted-subset donors than for non-shared clonotypes. Pairwise subsampling indicated that sequencing depth was expected to affect the degree of clonotype sharing among donors. The genetic and exposure-history diversity represented was limited by the small number of donors. Incomplete sequencing was indicated by rarefaction of sorted-subset datasets, despite the large sequencing depth. Across four donors, around 5% of naive CD4, roughly 3.5% of naive CD8, around 2.5% of memory CD4, and 0.4% of memory CD8 clonotypes were shared. Sampling was restricted to blood, and TCR repertoires in tissues likely differ from the TCR repertoires found in blood. Naive subsets generally had larger estimated clonotype richness than memory subsets did.

This clonotype was sampled from a man aged 25-40 years in good health. Recombination linked TRBV6-6 to TRBJ2-7; the D match is possibly TRBD1 or TRBD2, with 5 bases aligned in each. The specimen sequenced was naive CD8+ T cells sorted from blood. The intended sense of this specimen's cell subset or site label: CD45RA+CCR7+. Here is the DNA: TGTGCCAGCAGTTACTTGCCGGGACCGAGTAGCTACGAGCAGTACTTC. The translation is CASSYLPGPSSYEQYF.